This T cell receptor beta chain was profiled in a study of identifying expanded T cells in peripheral blood. Study-wide results and limits: Differentially abundant clones: 0.95 to 1.5 between replicates, 16.4 at two to three weeks, 19 at four.

Sequencing was performed with immunoSEQ multiplex PCR; in TCRdb, only in-frame clones are kept and a portion is missing. Of about 100,000 clones in the sample, approximately 88% are singletons; the top ten hold approximately 18%. To note about this clone: Its specificity is not known.

Sample: blood. The clonotype comes from a person aged 18 to 69 in good health.

The CDR3 DNA reads TGTGCCAGCAGCTTAACGCCCGGACAGGTCAGGTTGACAGATACGCAGTATTTT. This codes for CASSLTPGQVRLTDTQYF. The V and J genes are TRBV7-8 and TRBJ2-3, with 7 bases fitting TRBD1. The CDR3 extends over 18 amino acids. The germline gives CDR1 SGHVS, CDR2 FQNEAQ. V trimming: 2 bases; J trimming: 3 bases; junction bases outside the gene matches: 14.